This T cell receptor (beta chain) originates from a study of early T cells in non-severe SARS-CoV-2 infection. V was shortened by 4 bases and J by 0 bases, with 15 bases between the two germline ends. Germline CDR1 is LGHNA and CDR2 is YNFKEQ. This CDR3 region has 17 residues. A single record per CDR3 protein comes from TCRdb applying MiXCR to the 5' RACE reads. In the table there are tens of thousands of distinct CDR3 sequences, roughly 5.7% of which are singletons. The chain couples TRBV4-2 to TRBJ1-4; no clear D gene. The specimen was whole blood. The receptor was derived from an adult who was a healthcare worker with PCR-confirmed SARS-CoV-2 infection or an uninfected control (not recorded which). Here the CDR3 reads CASSPTDRLATNEKLFF. In nucleotides, the CDR3 is TGTGCCAGCAGCCCGACGGACCGCTTGGCAACTAATGAAAAACTGTTTTTT.